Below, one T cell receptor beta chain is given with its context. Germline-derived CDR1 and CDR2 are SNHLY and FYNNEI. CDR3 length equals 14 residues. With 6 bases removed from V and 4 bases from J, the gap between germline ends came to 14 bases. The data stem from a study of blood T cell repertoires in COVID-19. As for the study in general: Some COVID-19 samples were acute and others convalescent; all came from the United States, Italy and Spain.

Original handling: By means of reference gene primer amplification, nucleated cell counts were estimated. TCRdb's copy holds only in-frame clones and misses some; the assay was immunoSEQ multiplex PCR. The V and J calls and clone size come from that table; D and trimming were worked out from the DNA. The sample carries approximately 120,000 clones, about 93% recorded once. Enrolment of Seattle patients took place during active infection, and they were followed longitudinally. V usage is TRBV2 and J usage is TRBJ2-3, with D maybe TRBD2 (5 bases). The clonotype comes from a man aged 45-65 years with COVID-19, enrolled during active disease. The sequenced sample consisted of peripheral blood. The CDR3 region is CASSERTPPDTQYF. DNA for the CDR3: TGTGCCAGCAGCGAGCGGACCCCCCCAGATACGCAGTATTTT.